Following are 17 T cell receptor beta chains from one sample sequenced in a study of blood T cells in healthy people across ages. A second PCR, run for roughly 7 to 11 cycles, used a sample-barcoded 5' primer plus a J-beta primer mix. TCRdb reprocessed the 5' RACE reads via MiXCR and lists one record per CDR3 protein. Of about 620,000 distinct CDR3 sequences listed, roughly 21% are singletons. The sequencing input was blood. The receptors stem from an older man in good health.

This clonotype appeared a few times. The chain is built from TRBV15 and TRBJ1-2; D is ambiguous. The CDR3 runs 15 residues. Trimming removed 0 bases from V and 4 bases from J, with 12 bases in between. Germline V gene data show CDR1 as LNHNV and CDR2 as YYDKDF (reference sequence). CDR3 region: CATSRDRTSGYGYTF. DNA for the CDR3: TGTGCCACCAGCAGAGATCGCACGTCGGGCTATGGCTACACCTTC.

This clonotype was detected a few times. This CDR3 is CSARRGNTIYF. CDR3 nucleotides: TGCAGTGCTAGGCGGGGAAACACCATATATTTT. This chain connects TRBV20-1 to TRBJ1-3, with D unclear. Trimming shortened V by 3 bases and J by 4 bases, and 4 bases separated the two germline ends. Germline CDR1 reads DFQATT; CDR2 reads SNEGSKA (reference sequence). The CDR3 has 11 residues.

The chain has TRBV20-1 and TRBJ2-5; D is undetermined. With the DNA end fitting TRBJ2-1 better, the J assignment may be wrong. The V gene's germline CDR1 is DFQATT and CDR2 SNEGSKA (reference sequence). This CDR3 region has 13 residues. The CDR3 region is CSAERLSLNEQFF. The CDR3 nucleotides are TGCAGTGCTGAACGACTTAGCCTAAATGAGCAGTTCTTC.

On this clonotype: Since a much larger clone is just one base distant, this may be a read error. The chain is built from TRBV10-3 and TRBJ2-5; D is unresolved. The length of the CDR3 is 11 residues. The germline V gene encodes CDR1 ENHRY and CDR2 SYGVKD. In nucleotides, the CDR3 is TGTGCCAGCAGTGACTCTCAGACCCAGTACTTC. Protein product: CASSDSQTQYF.

The count of this clonotype is one. This chain uses TRBV12-3 or TRBV12-4 with TRBJ2-1; D is undetermined. The CDR3 runs to 13 residues. V was trimmed by 8 bases and J by 7 bases, leaving 15 bases between them. CDR3 nucleotide sequence: TGTGCCAGCGCTGAGGTTTTGGGGAATGAGCAGTTCTTC. Residues: CASAEVLGNEQFF.

This clonotype was recorded at least ten times. The CDR3 loop is CASTPRTAYEQYF. Written as DNA, the CDR3 is TGTGCCAGCACCCCTAGGACAGCCTACGAGCAGTACTTC. The chain combines TRBV5-5 with TRBJ2-7, with a possible D match to TRBD1 (6 bases). Germline assignment: CDR1 SGHKS and CDR2 YYEKEE (reference sequence). The CDR3 consists of 13 residues. Trimming left V 6 bases short and J 2 bases short, with 12 bases between.

This clonotype was found a few times. V and J are TRBV5-1 and TRBJ1-2; 9 bases align to TRBD1. Per the germline V gene, CDR1 is SGHRS and CDR2 is YFSETQ. This CDR3 spans 12 amino acids. The V and J ends lost 6 bases and 4 bases, in that order; junction bases with no gene match: 1. The CDR3 spells CASTTGGYGYTF. CDR3 coding DNA: TGCGCCAGCACGACAGGGGGCTATGGCTACACCTTC.

This clonotype has only a few counts. The CDR3 nucleotides are TGCGCCAGCAACCAACAGGGGCTGGAGCAAGAGACCCAGTACTTC. Amino acid sequence: CASNQQGLEQETQYF. The genes are TRBV5-1 and TRBJ2-5; TRBD1 agrees at 7 bases. Per the germline V gene, CDR1 is SGHRS and CDR2 is YFSETQ. The CDR3 contains 15 residues. The ends lost 6 bases at V and 2 bases at J; junction bases unmatched: 10.

This clonotype was observed many times. The chain recombines TRBV29-1 with TRBJ2-7; 8 nucleotides align to TRBD1. V lost 4 bases, J lost 4 bases, and 12 bases stayed unmatched. The CDR3 has 15 residues. Per germline, CDR1 SQVTM and CDR2 ANQGSEA. The DNA for the CDR3 is TGCAGCGTTGGGACAGGGCCCTCCCGTAAGTACGAGCAGTACTTC. It encodes CSVGTGPSRKYEQYF.

This clonotype was detected many times. The gene calls are TRBV20-1 and TRBJ2-1, with 12 bases matching TRBD2. The germline CDR1 and CDR2 sequences are DFQATT and SNEGSKA (reference sequence). The CDR3 loop spans 17 amino acids. The ends lost 0 bases at V and 7 bases at J; junction bases unmatched: 10. Here the CDR3 reads CSARDKTSGSTGNEQFF. The CDR3 DNA follows: TGCAGTGCTAGAGATAAGACTAGCGGGAGCACCGGGAATGAGCAGTTCTTC.

The sample holds many counts of this clonotype. The genes are TRBV29-1 and TRBJ1-4; TRBD1 is a possible D gene (6 bases). The germline V gene encodes CDR1 SQVTM and CDR2 ANQGSEA. CDR3 size: 13 residues. V lost 5 bases and J lost 3, with 10 bases in between. The CDR3 bases are TGCAGCGTTCGGGGGCGGGCTAATGAAAAACTGTTTTTT. It yields the protein CSVRGRANEKLFF. Combining the CDR3 with reference TRBV29-1 and TRBJ1-4 gives the whole variable domain SAVISQKPSRDICQRGTSLTIQCQVDSQVTMMFWYRQQPGQSLTLIATANQGSEATYESGFVIDKFPISRPNLTFSTLTVSNMSPEDSSIYLCSVRGRANEKLFFGSGTQLSVL.

This clonotype was counted between two and nine times. The CDR3 DNA follows: TGCGCCAGCAGCCAAGTGGGGACAGGGATAGAAGATACGCAGTATTTT. Amino acid sequence: CASSQVGTGIEDTQYF. The J gene is TRBJ2-3, the V gene TRBV4-1; TRBD1 agrees at 9 bases. CDR1 and CDR2 from the germline V gene are MGHRA and YSYEKL. V trimming: 1 base; J trimming: 5 bases; junction bases outside the gene matches: 7. There are 16 residues in the CDR3.

The chain employs TRBV3-1 and TRBJ1-5; the match to TRBD1 covers 7 bases. The CDR3 runs 12 residues. The V segment lost 5 bases and the J segment 9 bases; nucleotides outside the gene matches: 4. Germline V gives CDR1 LGHDT, CDR2 YNNKEL (reference sequence). CDR3 coding DNA: TGTGCCAGCAGCAACGCAGGGGGGCCCCAGCATTTT. It is translated as CASSNAGGPQHF.

CDR3 loop: CASSLSPGQAVNEQFF. The CDR3 DNA sequence: TGCGCCAGCAGCCTCTCGCCGGGCCAAGCAGTCAATGAGCAGTTCTTC. The V gene is TRBV5-1, the J gene TRBJ2-1; no definite D call. The germline V and J ends were trimmed by 4 bases and 6 bases, with 20 bases remaining between them. Germline CDR1 SGHRS, CDR2 YFSETQ. This CDR3 is 16 amino acids long.

CDR3 in DNA: TGTGCCACCAGCAGAGATGCTCAGTCAATAGCCAAAAACATTCAGTACTTC. The encoded protein is CATSRDAQSIAKNIQYF. The V and J genes are TRBV15 and TRBJ2-4; D gene unclear. This CDR3 contains 17 residues. Germline V gene sequence: CDR1 LNHNV, CDR2 YYDKDF (reference sequence). The ends were cut back, 0 bases at V and 0 bases at J, with 12 bases in the middle.

The chain links TRBV6-4 to TRBJ2-6; D call uncertain. The germline V and J ends were trimmed by 2 bases and 2 bases, with 4 bases remaining between them. The CDR3 spans 14 residues. Germline lookup yields CDR1 MRHNA and CDR2 SNTAGT. CDR3 protein: CASSDRAGANVLTF. DNA for the CDR3: TGTGCCAGCAGTGACCGGGCTGGGGCCAACGTCCTGACTTTC.

This clonotype was found a few times. Given the absence of the conserved phenylalanine or tryptophan at the CDR3 end, a read error is likely. The chain employs TRBV28 and TRBJ1-4; D is possibly TRBD1 (6 bases). Trimming stripped 5 bases from V and 0 bases from J, with 13 bases between. The CDR3 contains 16 residues. Germline lookup yields CDR1 MDHEN and CDR2 SYDVKM. DNA for the CDR3: TGTGCCAGCAGTGTGGGACATTCCGCAACTAATGAAAAACTGTTTCTT. Its protein product is CASSVGHSATNEKLFL.